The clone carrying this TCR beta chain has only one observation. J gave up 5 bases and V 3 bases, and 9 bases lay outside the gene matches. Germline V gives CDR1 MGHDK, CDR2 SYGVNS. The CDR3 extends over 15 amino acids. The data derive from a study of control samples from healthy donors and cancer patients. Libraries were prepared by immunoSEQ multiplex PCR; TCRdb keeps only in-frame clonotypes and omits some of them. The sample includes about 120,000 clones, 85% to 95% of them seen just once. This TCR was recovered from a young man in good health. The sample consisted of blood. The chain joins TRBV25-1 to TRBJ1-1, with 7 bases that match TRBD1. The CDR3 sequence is CASSEGTARGTEAFF. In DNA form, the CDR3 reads TGTGCCAGCAGTGAGGGGACAGCGAGGGGAACTGAAGCTTTCTTT.